The 2 T cell receptor beta chains given below trace back to one sample, sequenced in a study of beta chain features in type 1 diabetes. The study's findings and limits: In all four CD4+ subsets, TCRB CDR3 length was significantly, moderately reduced in type 1 diabetes.

The whole isolated RNA underwent reverse transcription, so sequencing captured expressed TCRB transcripts. Profiled with immunoSEQ multiplex PCR; TCRdb holds only in-frame clones, not every one. Of some 350,000 clones listed, roughly 13% are singletons. These receptors have no known antigen. Sequencing was performed on naive CD4+ T cells from blood. These receptors came from a woman between 18 and 29 years old with type 1 diabetes.

Only a few counts were recorded for this clone. This rearrangement joins TRBV4-1 to TRBJ2-3; the D gene is possibly TRBD1 (5 bases). CDR1 MGHRA and CDR2 YSYEKL come from the germline V gene. The CDR3 has 19 amino acids. The V end was cut by 1 base, the J end by 1 base, with 21 bases between. This CDR3 reads CASSQGWGTADLRTDTQYF. The CDR3 DNA is TGCGCCAGCAGCCAAGGGTGGGGCACGGCGGACCTACGCACAGATACGCAGTATTTT.

The V and J genes are TRBV7-9 and TRBJ2-2, with D perhaps TRBD1 (6 bases). V lost 6 bases and J 4 bases, leaving 18 bases between the germline ends. The CDR3 is 16 amino acids. Germline assignment: CDR1 SEHNR and CDR2 FQNEAQ (reference sequence). The CDR3 region is CASRPAFDRSTGELFF. CDR3 DNA: TGTGCCAGCAGGCCCGCCTTCGACAGGAGCACCGGGGAGCTGTTTTTT. Based on the CDR3 plus reference TRBV7-9 and TRBJ2-2, the full variable domain is DTGVSQNPRHKITKRGQNVTFRCDPISEHNRLYWYRQTLGQGPEFLTYFQNEAQLEKSRLLSDRFSAERPKGSFSTLEIQRTEQGDSAMYLCASRPAFDRSTGELFFGEGSRLTVL.